The TCR beta chain described here comes from a study of T cell responses to AZD1222 COVID-19 vaccine. Study observations and caveats: Mostly white British, mostly female donors; authors suggested clonal diversity may be underestimated. Reportedly, nearly half the spike-specific TCRs target unmutated variant regions. Recipients of two AZD1222 doses showed rising Spike-specific TCR breadth and depth.

Regarding this clone: Its antigen is unknown.

The V gene end was trimmed by 6 bases and the J gene end by 6 bases; junction bases not matched to a gene: 6. Germline CDR1 and CDR2: MNHEY and SMNVEV (reference sequence). The CDR3 has 14 residues. TCRdb keeps only in-frame clones here, not all; method: immunoSEQ multiplex PCR. This table has tens of thousands of clones, 75% to 90% appearing once. The source of this sequence is an adult who received the AZD1222 COVID-19 vaccine. The chain has TRBV27 and TRBJ2-1, with TRBD1 matching over 9 bases. The starting material was peripheral blood, obtained 28 days after the second AZD1222 dose. The CDR3 nucleotides are TGTGCCAGCAGGGGGACAGGGAAAGGCAATGAGCAGTTCTTC. Translation gives CASRGTGKGNEQFF.